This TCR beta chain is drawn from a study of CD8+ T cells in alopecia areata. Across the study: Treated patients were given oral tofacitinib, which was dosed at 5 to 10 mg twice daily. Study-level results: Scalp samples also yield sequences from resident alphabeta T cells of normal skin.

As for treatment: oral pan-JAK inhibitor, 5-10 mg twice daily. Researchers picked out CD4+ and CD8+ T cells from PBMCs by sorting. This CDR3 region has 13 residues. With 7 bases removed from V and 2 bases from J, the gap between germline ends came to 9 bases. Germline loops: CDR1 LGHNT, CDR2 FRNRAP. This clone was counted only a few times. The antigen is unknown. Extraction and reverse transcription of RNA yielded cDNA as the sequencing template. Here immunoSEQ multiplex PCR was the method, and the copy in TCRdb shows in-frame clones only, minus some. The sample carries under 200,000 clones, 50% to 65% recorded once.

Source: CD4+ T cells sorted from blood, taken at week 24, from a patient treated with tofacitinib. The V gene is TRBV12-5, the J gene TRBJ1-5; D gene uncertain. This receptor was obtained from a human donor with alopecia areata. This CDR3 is CASAGQGNQPQHF. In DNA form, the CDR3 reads TGTGCTAGTGCTGGGCAGGGCAATCAGCCCCAGCATTTT.